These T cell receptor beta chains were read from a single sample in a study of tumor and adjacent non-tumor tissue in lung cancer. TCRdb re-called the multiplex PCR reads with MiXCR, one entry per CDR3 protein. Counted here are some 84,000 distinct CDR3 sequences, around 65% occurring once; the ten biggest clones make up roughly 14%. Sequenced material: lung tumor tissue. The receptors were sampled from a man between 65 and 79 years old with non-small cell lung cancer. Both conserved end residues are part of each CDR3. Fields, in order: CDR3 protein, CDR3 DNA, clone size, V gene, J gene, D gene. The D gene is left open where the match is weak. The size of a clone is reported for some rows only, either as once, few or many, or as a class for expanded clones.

CDR3: CASSVGTGPGAKNIQYF; DNA: TGTGCCAGCAGCGTAGGGACTGGACCGGGGGCCAAAAACATTCAGTACTTC; size: once; V: TRBV9; J: TRBJ2-4; D: NA
CDR3: CASSLGGETDTQYF; DNA: TGCGCCAGCAGCTTGGGCGGGGAGACGGATACGCAGTATTTT; size: few; V: TRBV5-1; J: TRBJ2-3; D: NA
CDR3: CASSYSRGNTEAFF; DNA: TGTGCCAGCAGTTACTCGCGGGGGAACACTGAAGCTTTCTTT; size: many; V: TRBV6-5; J: TRBJ1-1; D: NA
CDR3: CARSSRTVGTYDQYF; DNA: TGTGCCCGTAGTTCTCGGACAGTCGGCACCTACGATCAGTACTTC; size: NA; V: TRBV19; J: TRBJ2-7; D: NA
CDR3: CAGGGIREGQPQHF; DNA: TGTGCCGGGGGGGGAATTCGAGAGGGCCAGCCCCAGCATTTT; size: NA; V: TRBV28; J: TRBJ1-5; D: NA
CDR3: CASCLGLAGGSRADTHYF; DNA: TGTGCCAGCTGCTTAGGACTAGCGGGGGGGTCGAGGGCAGATACGCATTATTTT; size: once; V: TRBV11-2; J: TRBJ2-3; D: TRBD2
CDR3: CGSRRQNTGELFF; DNA: TGTGGCAGCAGGCGACAGAACACCGGAGAGCTGTTTTTT; size: NA; V: TRBV6-6; J: TRBJ2-2; D: NA
CDR3: CSIEGQGKPRELFF; DNA: TGCAGCATTGAAGGTCAGGGGAAACCCAGGGAGCTGTTTTTT; size: NA; V: TRBV29-1; J: TRBJ2-2; D: NA
CDR3: CVSSDWGRPTGERFF; DNA: TGCGTCAGCAGTGATTGGGGGCGCCCCACCGGGGAGCGGTTTTTT; size: NA; V: TRBV10-2; J: TRBJ2-2; D: NA
CDR3: CSSSTRTGPEGEPQHF; DNA: TGTTCCAGCAGCACTAGGACAGGACCAGAGGGAGAGCCCCAGCATTTT; size: NA; V: TRBV6-6; J: TRBJ1-5; D: TRBD1
CDR3: CASSQGTGETQYF; DNA: TGCGCCAGCAGCCAAGGCACCGGGGAGACCCAGTACTTC; size: many; V: TRBV4-1; J: TRBJ2-5; D: NA
CDR3: CANSVSPTRQDTQYF; DNA: TGTGCCAACAGTGTTTCCCCCACAAGACAAGATACGCAGTATTTT; size: NA; V: TRBV6-1; J: TRBJ2-3; D: NA
CDR3: CSAVGGSNSYEQYF; DNA: TGCAGCGCCGTTGGGGGGTCCAACTCCTACGAGCAATACTTC; size: NA; V: TRBV29-1; J: TRBJ2-7; D: NA